The clone carrying this T cell receptor (beta chain) was found a few times. What it binds is unknown. This sample is part of a study of post-analysis software for immune sequencing data. Study details: Multiple sclerosis in the patients followed relapsing-remitting, secondary progressive and progressive-relapsing courses. General study points: Normalized Chao1 diversity was significantly reduced in patients versus controls.

Libraries were made from TCR beta cDNA, and they carried unique molecular identifiers. T cells numbering about 0.85 to 11 million yielded approximately 500,000 cDNA molecules. Using its own MiXCR run on the PCR reads, TCRdb lists one record per CDR3 protein. Here the sample spans around 400,000 distinct CDR3 sequences, over 30% being singletons. Sequenced sample: blood. The sequence was collected from a girl aged 2 to 9 with multiple sclerosis.

The CDR3 spells CASSDREGYEQFF. DNA of the CDR3: TGTGCCAGCAGCGACAGGGAGGGGTATGAGCAGTTCTTC. The rearrangement joins TRBV6-4 to TRBJ2-1; the D gene could be TRBD1 or TRBD2 (7 bases each). Germline CDR1 and CDR2: MRHNA and SNTAGT. V lost 6 bases and J lost 8, with 14 bases in between. The CDR3 is made up of 13 amino acids.